This note documents a single TCR beta chain sequence. Antigen unknown. The CDR3 is 14 residues long. Germline CDR1 DFQATT, CDR2 SNEGSKA (reference sequence). With 3 bases removed from V and 5 bases from J, the gap between germline ends came to 17 bases. The sample originates from a study of post-analysis software for immune sequencing data. Whole-study context: Both relapsing-remitting and secondary progressive multiple sclerosis featured among the disease courses, as did progressive-relapsing multiple sclerosis.

Overall study results and limits: Controls showed significantly higher normalized Chao1 diversity than did multiple sclerosis patients. Comparison of patients with controls showed roughly five TRBV segments more frequent in patients, TRBV5-6, TRBV5-1 and TRBV20-1 among them. Samples from a shared batch, those prepared together, strongly co-clustered by F measure.

TCR beta libraries were prepared from cDNA with unique molecular identifiers. Some 500,000 cDNA molecules came from approximately 1 to 10 million T cells. TCRdb re-derived calls from the PCR reads in MiXCR, one entry per CDR3 protein. The sample gives hundreds of thousands of distinct CDR3 sequences, 30% of which show up once; roughly 0.53% is in the top ten. The clonotype comes from a girl between 5 and 17 years old with multiple sclerosis. Source material: blood. The chain has TRBV20-1 and TRBJ2-7; tentatively, D is TRBD1 or TRBD2 (6 bases each). In DNA, the CDR3 is TGCAGTGCTAGGGCGGGACACCGTCGGGACGAGCAGTACTTC. As protein: CSARAGHRRDEQYF.